This TCR beta chain stems from a study of fetal regulatory T cell absence and autoimmunity. Measured with immunoSEQ multiplex PCR; TCRdb has only the in-frame clones, and not every one. The data hold roughly 95,000 clones, with around 72% observed a single time. Study-level results: In IPEX, the enrichment was taken to support antigen-driven autoimmunity before birth.

Turning to this clone: Its specificity is not known.

CDR3 length: 18 residues. V shed 5 bases, J shed 6 bases, and the junction held 15 bases outside the gene matches. CDR1 and CDR2 from the germline V gene are LNHNV and YYDKDF (reference sequence). This sequence originates from a male donor with IPEX syndrome. The gene calls are TRBV15 and TRBJ2-1, with 11 bases that match TRBD1. The sequencing sample was made of pancreas tissue. CDR3 in amino acids: CATSHSLFPGTGGNEQFF. The DNA of the CDR3 is TGTGCCACCAGCCACTCTTTATTTCCCGGGACAGGGGGCAATGAGCAGTTCTTC.